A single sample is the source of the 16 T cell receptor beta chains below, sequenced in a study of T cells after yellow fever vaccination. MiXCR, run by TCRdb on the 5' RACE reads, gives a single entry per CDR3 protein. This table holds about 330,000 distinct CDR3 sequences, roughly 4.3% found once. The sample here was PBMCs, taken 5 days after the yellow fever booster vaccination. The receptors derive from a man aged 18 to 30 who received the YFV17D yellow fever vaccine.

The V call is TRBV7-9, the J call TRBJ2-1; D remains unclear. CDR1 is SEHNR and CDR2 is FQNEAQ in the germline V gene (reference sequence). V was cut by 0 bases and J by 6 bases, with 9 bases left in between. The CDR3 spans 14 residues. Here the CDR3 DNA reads TGTGCCAGCAGCTTAGCTTTCTCCAGCAATGAGCAGTTCTTC. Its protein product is CASSLAFSSNEQFF. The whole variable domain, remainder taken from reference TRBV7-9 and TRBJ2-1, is DTGVSQNPRHKITKRGQNVTFRCDPISEHNRLYWYRQTLGQGPEFLTYFQNEAQLEKSRLLSDRFSAERPKGSFSTLEIQRTEQGDSAMYLCASSLAFSSNEQFFGPGTRLTVL.

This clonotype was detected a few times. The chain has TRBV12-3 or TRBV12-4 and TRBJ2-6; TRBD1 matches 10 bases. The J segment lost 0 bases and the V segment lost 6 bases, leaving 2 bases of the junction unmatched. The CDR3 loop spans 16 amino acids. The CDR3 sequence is CASRDRGLSGANVLTF. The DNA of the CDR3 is TGTGCCAGCAGAGACAGGGGGCTCTCTGGGGCCAACGTCCTGACTTTC.

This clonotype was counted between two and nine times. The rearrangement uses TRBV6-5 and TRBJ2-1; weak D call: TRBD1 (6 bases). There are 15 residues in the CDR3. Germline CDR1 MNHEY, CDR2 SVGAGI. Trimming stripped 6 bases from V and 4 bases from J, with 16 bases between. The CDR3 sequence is CASRQVRGRYNEQFF. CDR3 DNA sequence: TGTGCCAGCAGACAGGTCAGGGGCCGATACAATGAGCAGTTCTTC.

In DNA, the CDR3 is TGTGCCAGCAGTTCCGTGGGACAGGGGGCGCGGGGTGAAAAACTGTTTTTT. This gives the protein CASSSVGQGARGEKLFF. V is TRBV12-3 or TRBV12-4 and J is TRBJ1-4; TRBD1 matches 12 bases. The CDR3 has 17 amino acids. The trim removed 4 bases at V and 7 bases at J, leaving 10 bases unmatched.

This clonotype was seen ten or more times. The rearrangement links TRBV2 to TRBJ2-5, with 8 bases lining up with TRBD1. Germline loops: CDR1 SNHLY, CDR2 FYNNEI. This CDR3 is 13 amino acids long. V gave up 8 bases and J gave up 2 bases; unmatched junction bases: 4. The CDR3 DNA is TGTGCCAGCCGGACAGGGCCTCAAGAGACCCAGTACTTC. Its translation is CASRTGPQETQYF.

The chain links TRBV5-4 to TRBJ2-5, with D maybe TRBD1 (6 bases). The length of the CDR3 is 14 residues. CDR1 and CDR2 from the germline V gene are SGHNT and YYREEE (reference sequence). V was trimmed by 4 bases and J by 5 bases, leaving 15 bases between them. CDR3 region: CASSRPDRLETQYF. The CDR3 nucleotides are TGTGCCAGCAGCAGGCCCGACAGGTTGGAGACCCAGTACTTC.

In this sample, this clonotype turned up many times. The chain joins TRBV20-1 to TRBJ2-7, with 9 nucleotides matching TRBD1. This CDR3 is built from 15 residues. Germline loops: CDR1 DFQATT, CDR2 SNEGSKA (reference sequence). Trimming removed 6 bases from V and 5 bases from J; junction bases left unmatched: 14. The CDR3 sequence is CSASNAGTGTHEQYV. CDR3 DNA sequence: TGCAGTGCCAGCAACGCCGGGACAGGGACCCACGAGCAGTACGTC.

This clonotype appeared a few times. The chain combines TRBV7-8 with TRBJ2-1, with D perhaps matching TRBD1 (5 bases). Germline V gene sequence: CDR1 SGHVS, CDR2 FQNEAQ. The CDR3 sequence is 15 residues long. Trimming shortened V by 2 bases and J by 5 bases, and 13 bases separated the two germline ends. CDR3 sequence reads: CASSLWGLADNEQFF. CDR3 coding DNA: TGTGCCAGCAGCTTATGGGGCCTGGCCGACAATGAGCAGTTCTTC.

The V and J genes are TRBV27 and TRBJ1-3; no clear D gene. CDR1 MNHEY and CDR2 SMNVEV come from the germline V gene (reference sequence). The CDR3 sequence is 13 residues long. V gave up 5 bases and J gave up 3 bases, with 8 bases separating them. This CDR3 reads CASSPSHGNTIYF. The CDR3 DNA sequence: TGTGCCAGCAGTCCGAGCCATGGAAACACCATATATTTT.

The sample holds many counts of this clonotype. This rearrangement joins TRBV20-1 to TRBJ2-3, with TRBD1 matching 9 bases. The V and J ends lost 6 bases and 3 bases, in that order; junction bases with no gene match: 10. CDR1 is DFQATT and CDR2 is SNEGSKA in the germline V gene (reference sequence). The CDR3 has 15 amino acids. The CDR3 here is CSAPDRGSGTDTQYF. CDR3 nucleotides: TGCAGTGCCCCGGACAGGGGCAGTGGGACAGATACGCAGTATTTT.

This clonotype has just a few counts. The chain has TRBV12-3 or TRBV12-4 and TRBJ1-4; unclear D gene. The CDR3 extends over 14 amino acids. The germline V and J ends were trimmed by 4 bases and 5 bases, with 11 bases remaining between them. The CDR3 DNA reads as TGTGCCAGCAGTTCTTGGAGGCGGAATGAAAAACTGTTTTTT. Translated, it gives CASSSWRRNEKLFF.

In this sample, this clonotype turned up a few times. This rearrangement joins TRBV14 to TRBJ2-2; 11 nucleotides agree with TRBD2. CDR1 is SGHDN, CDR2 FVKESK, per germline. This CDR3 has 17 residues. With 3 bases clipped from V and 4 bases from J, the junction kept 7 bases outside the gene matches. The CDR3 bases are TGTGCCAGCAGCCAGGCGGGACTAGCGGCCTTCACCGGGGAGCTGTTTTTT. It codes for CASSQAGLAAFTGELFF.

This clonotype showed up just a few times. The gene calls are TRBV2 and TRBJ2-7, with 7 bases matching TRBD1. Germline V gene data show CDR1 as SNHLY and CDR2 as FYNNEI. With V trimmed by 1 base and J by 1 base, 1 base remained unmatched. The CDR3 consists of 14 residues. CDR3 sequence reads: CASSEETGSYEQYF. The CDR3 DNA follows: TGTGCCAGCAGTGAAGAGACAGGGTCCTACGAGCAGTACTTC.

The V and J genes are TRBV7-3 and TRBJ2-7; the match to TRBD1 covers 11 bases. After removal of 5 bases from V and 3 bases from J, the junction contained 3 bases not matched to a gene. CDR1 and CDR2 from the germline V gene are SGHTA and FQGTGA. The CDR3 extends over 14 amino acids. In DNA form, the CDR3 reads TGTGCCAGCAGCGGACAGGGGGCCCACTACGAGCAGTACTTC. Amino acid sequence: CASSGQGAHYEQYF.

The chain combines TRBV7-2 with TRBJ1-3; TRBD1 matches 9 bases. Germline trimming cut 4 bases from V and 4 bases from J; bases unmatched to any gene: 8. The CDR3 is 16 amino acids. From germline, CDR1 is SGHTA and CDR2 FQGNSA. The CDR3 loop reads CASSSRGQGGGNTIYF. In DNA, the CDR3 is TGTGCCAGCAGCTCTCGGGGACAGGGTGGGGGAAACACCATATATTTT.

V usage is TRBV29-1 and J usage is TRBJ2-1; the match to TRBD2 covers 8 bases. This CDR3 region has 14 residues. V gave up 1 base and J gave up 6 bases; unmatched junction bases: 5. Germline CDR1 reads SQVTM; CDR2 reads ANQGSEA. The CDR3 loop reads CSVEGLARVNEQFF. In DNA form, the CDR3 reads TGCAGCGTTGAAGGACTAGCGCGGGTCAATGAGCAGTTCTTC.